This passage covers 8 T cell receptor beta chains from one sample sequenced in a study of a mutant IDH1 vaccine in newly diagnosed glioma. Time point indicated: week 5, during vaccination. Doses consisted of 300 ug of mutant IDH1 20-mer peptide each, paired with topical imiquimod. Using immunoSEQ multiplex PCR, the repertoire was profiled, and TCRdb retains in-frame clones only, with some absent. The table lists around 58,000 clones, 75% to 85% of them singletons. No antigen has been identified for these receptors. The sample consisted of PBMCs, taken from a glioma patient whose treatment included an IDH1 peptide vaccine. Receptors were obtained from a man aged 25 to 40 with glioma.

The CDR3 nucleotides are TGCGCCAGCAGCCCATTGCGGGGGAACGTTTATAGCACAGATACGCAGTATTTT. Its translation is CASSPLRGNVYSTDTQYF. V usage is TRBV5-1 and J usage is TRBJ2-3, with 7 bases aligning to TRBD2. Unmatched junction bases numbered 14, after V lost 4 bases and J lost 0 bases. CDR1 and CDR2 from the germline V gene are SGHRS and YFSETQ. This CDR3 has 18 residues.

The chain carries TRBV13 and TRBJ1-5, with no clear D. CDR3 size: 15 residues. Germline loops: CDR1 PRHDT, CDR2 FYEKMQ (reference sequence). V lost 0 bases and J lost 0, with 6 bases in between. DNA for the CDR3: TGTGCCAGCAGCTTAGGGGGCAATAGCAATCAGCCCCAGCATTTT. The encoded protein is CASSLGGNSNQPQHF.

The V call is TRBV11-2, the J call TRBJ2-4; 8 bases are shared with TRBD1. This CDR3 comprises 16 residues. The V and J ends lost 4 bases and 1 base, in that order; junction bases with no gene match: 6. Germline lookup yields CDR1 SGHAT and CDR2 FQNNGV. The CDR3 here is CASSYQGQGAKNIQYF. As DNA, the CDR3 is TGTGCCAGCAGCTATCAAGGACAGGGTGCCAAAAACATTCAGTACTTC. Variable domain in full (rest from reference TRBV11-2 and TRBJ2-4): EAGVAQSPRYKIIEKRQSVAFWCNPISGHATLYWYQQILGQGPKLLIQFQNNGVVDDSQLPKDRFSAERLKGVDSTLKIQPAKLEDSAVYLCASSYQGQGAKNIQYFGAGTRLSVL.

As to this clone: At one boundary the junction diverges from the germline segment, which might be a read error. The chain combines TRBV19 with TRBJ1-5; D is ambiguous. The CDR3 extends over 16 amino acids. Looked up from germline, CDR1 is LNHDA and CDR2 is SQIVND (reference sequence). Here the CDR3 DNA reads TGTGCCAGTAGTATGTTTCGGGGAGTCGGCAATCAGCTCCAGCATTTT. Its translation is CASSMFRGVGNQLQHF. Supplemented by reference TRBV19 and TRBJ1-5, the full variable domain reads DGGITQSPKYLFRKEGQNVTLSCEQNLNHDAMYWYRQDPGQGLRLIYYSQIVNDFQKGDIAEGYSVSREKKESFPLTVTSAQKNPTAFYLCASSMFRGVGNQLQHFGDGTRLSIL.

The V gene is TRBV5-1, the J gene TRBJ2-2; 10 bases are shared with TRBD1. V lost 2 bases and J lost 5; bases outside the gene matches: 6. Germline loops: CDR1 SGHRS, CDR2 YFSETQ. CDR3 length: 16 residues. This CDR3 is CASSFRTGGGTGELFF. DNA for the CDR3: TGCGCCAGCAGCTTCCGGACAGGGGGAGGGACCGGGGAGCTGTTTTTT.

This clone appeared a few times. This chain links TRBV18 with TRBJ2-7; TRBD2 might be the D (6 bases). CDR3 length: 15 amino acids. Germline V lookup: CDR1 KGHSH, CDR2 LQKENI. V shed 0 bases and J shed 0 bases, with 9 bases lying between them. DNA of the CDR3: TGTGCCAGCTCACCACCGGCGGGGAGCTCCTACGAGCAGTACTTC. Residues: CASSPPAGSSYEQYF. The complete variable domain, with remaining parts taken from reference TRBV18 and TRBJ2-7, reads NAGVMQNPRHLVRRRGQEARLRCSPMKGHSHVYWYRQLPEEGLKFMVYLQKENIIDESGMPKERFSAEFPKEGPSILRIQQVVRGDSAAYFCASSPPAGSSYEQYFGPGTRLTVT.

The chain uses TRBV28 and TRBJ2-5; the D gene is possibly TRBD2 (5 bases). The assigned J gene may be wrong: the sequence end matches TRBJ2-7 better. Germline-derived CDR1 and CDR2 are MDHEN and SYDVKM. The CDR3 sequence is 15 residues long. The CDR3 sequence: CASSLGRTGSYEQYF. The DNA for the CDR3 is TGTGCCAGCAGTTTAGGAAGGACGGGGAGTTACGAGCAGTACTTC.

This rearrangement joins TRBV5-4 to TRBJ2-5; 10 nucleotides agree with TRBD2. The CDR3 covers 17 residues. V gave up 2 bases and J gave up 3 bases; unmatched junction bases: 10. Germline V gene data show CDR1 as SGHNT and CDR2 as YYREEE (reference sequence). The CDR3 sequence: CASSFFQRGGNKETQYF. The CDR3, as DNA: TGTGCCAGCAGCTTCTTTCAGCGGGGGGGCAATAAAGAGACCCAGTACTTC.